Included here is one TCR beta chain sequence, with context. The data derive from a study of blood T cell repertoires in COVID-19. The protocol was immunoSEQ multiplex PCR, while the TCRdb copy is restricted to in-frame clones and leaves out a portion. The table shows almost 250,000 clones, with approximately 85% occurring only once. The specimen was peripheral blood. The receptor comes from an elderly woman with COVID-19, enrolled during active disease.

CDR3 amino acids: CASTRTGLPTNYGYTF. CDR3 nucleotide sequence: TGTGCCAGCACCCGGACAGGGCTTCCCACGAACTATGGCTACACCTTC. The chain combines TRBV2 with TRBJ1-2, with TRBD1 identical over 8 bases. Per germline, CDR1 SNHLY and CDR2 FYNNEI. Unmatched junction bases numbered 12, after V lost 7 bases and J lost 2 bases. The CDR3 loop spans 16 amino acids.